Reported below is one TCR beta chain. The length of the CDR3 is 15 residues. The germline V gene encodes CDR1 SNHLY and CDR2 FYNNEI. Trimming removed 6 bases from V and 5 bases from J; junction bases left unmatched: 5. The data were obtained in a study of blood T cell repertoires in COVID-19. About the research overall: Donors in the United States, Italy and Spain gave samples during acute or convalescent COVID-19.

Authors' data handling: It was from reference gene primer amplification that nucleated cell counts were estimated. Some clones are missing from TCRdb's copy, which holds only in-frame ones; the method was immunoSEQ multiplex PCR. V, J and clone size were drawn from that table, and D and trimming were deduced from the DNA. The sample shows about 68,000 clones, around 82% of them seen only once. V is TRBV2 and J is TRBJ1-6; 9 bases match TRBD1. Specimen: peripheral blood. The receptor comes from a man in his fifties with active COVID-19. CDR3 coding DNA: TGTGCCAGCAGAGGGACAGGGTCTAATAATTCACCCCTCCACTTT. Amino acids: CASRGTGSNNSPLHF. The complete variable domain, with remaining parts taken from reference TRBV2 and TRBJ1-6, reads EPEVTQTPSHQVTQMGQEVILRCVPISNHLYFYWYRQILGQKVEFLVSFYNNEISEKSEIFDDQFSVERPDGSNFTLKIRSTKLEDSAMYFCASRGTGSNNSPLHFGNGTRLTVT.